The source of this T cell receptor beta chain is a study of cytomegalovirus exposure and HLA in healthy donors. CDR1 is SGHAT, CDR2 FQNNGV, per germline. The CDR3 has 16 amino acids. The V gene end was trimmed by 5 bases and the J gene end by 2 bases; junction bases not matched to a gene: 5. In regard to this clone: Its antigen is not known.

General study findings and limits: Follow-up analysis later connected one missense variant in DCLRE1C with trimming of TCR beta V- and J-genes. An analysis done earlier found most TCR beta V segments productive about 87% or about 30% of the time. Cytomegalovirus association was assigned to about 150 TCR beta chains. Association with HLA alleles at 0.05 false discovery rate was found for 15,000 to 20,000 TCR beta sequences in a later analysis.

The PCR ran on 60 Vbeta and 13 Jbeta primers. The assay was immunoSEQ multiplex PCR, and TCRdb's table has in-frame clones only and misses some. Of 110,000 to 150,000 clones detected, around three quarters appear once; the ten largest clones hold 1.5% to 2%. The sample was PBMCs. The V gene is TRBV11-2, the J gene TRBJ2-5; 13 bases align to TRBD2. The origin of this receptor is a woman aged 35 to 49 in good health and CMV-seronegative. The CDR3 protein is CASSPRLAGGQETQYF. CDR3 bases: TGTGCCAGCAGCCCCCGACTAGCGGGGGGACAAGAGACCCAGTACTTC. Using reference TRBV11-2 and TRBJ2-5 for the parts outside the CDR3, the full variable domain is EAGVAQSPRYKIIEKRQSVAFWCNPISGHATLYWYQQILGQGPKLLIQFQNNGVVDDSQLPKDRFSAERLKGVDSTLKIQPAKLEDSAVYLCASSPRLAGGQETQYFGPGTRLLVL.